This TCR beta chain appears in the sequencing data of a study of blood T cell repertoires in COVID-19. Per the germline V gene, CDR1 is LGHDT and CDR2 is YNNKEL (reference sequence). V was shortened by 1 base and J by 10 bases, with 8 bases between the two germline ends. CDR3 length: 12 amino acids. This table comes from immunoSEQ multiplex PCR, and its TCRdb copy is limited to in-frame clones, with some not included. The data show tens of thousands of clones, approximately 89% seen once. This chain joins TRBV3-1 (or the pseudogene TRBV3-2) and TRBJ2-1, with D uncertain. The source material was peripheral blood. This receptor was taken from a man between 50 and 59 years old with acute or convalescent COVID-19. The CDR3 protein is CASSQGAGEQFF. The CDR3 DNA reads TGTGCCAGCAGCCAAGGAGCCGGGGAGCAGTTCTTC.